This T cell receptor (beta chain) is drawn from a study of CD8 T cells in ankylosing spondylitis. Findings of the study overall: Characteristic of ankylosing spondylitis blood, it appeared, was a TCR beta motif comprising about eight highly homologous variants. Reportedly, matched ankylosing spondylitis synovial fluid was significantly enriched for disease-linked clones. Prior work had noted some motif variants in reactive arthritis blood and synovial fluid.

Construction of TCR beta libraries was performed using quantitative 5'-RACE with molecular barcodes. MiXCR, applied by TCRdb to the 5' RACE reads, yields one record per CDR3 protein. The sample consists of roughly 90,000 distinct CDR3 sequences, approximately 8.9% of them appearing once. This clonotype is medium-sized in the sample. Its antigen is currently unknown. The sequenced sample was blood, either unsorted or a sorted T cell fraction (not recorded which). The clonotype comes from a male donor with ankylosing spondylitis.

The CDR3 nucleotides read TGTGCCAGCAGCCGGACAGGAAACACCGGGGAGCTGTTTTTT. Translation gives CASSRTGNTGELFF. V is TRBV7-9 and J is TRBJ2-2, with TRBD1 matching 7 bases. This CDR3 region has 14 residues. Germline CDR1 SEHNR, CDR2 FQNEAQ (reference sequence). V was clipped by 5 bases and J by 2 bases; unmatched bases: 2.